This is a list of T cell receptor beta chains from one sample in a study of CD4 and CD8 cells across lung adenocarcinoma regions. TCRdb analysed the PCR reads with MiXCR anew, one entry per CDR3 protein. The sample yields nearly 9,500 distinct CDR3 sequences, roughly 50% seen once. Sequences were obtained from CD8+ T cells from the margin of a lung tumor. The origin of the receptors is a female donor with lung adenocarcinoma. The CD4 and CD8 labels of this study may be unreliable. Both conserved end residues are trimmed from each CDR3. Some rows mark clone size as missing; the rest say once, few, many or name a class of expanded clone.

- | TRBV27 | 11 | ARRGLDQNTQY
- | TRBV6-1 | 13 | ARGGLAGSTGELY
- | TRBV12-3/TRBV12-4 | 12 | AGGPAGSKDTQY
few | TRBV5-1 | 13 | ASSILAGGGNEQF
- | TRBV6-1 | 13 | ASSPVPGDRDEQY
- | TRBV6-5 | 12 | ASSWDRGNTEAF
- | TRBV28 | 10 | ASSSLGETQY
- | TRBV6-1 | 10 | ASRVATGAQF
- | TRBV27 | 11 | ASGGCVQNTQY
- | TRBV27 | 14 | ASSLGRVGGKDTQY
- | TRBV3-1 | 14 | ASSLGLAGGSLEQY
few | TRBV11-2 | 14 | ASSLRGDSSYNEQF
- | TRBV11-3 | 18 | ASSLTPGPLPGQGGAIQY
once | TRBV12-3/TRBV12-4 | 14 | ASSSFSGLSYNEQY
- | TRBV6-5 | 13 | ASSYSAVSTDTQY
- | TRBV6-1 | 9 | ASSRVNEQY
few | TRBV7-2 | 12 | ASSLRRLNQPQH
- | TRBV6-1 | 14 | ASRGLAARDSETQY
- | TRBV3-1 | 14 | ASSQDGGQATDTQY
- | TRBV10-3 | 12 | ATKGAGDGNIQY
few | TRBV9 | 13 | ASSPRGGIQETQY
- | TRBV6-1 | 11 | ASRTSGKNMQY
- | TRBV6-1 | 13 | ASSDRQGSNQPQH
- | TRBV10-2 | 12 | GSRGQGAKNIQY